This TCR beta chain originates from a study of cytomegalovirus exposure and HLA in healthy donors. Study in general: Among about 179 million T cells, an earlier analysis found 90 million to 130 million unique TCR beta sequences.

Vbeta (60) and Jbeta (13) primers were used in the PCR. Methods used by the authors: Later work found roughly 80 million unique TCR beta chains, with some 11 million shared. Profiling relied on immunoSEQ multiplex PCR, and the TCRdb table lists in-frame clones only, not all of them. The V and J calls and clone size are taken from that table; D and trimming were inferred from the DNA. This repertoire comprises 130,000 or so clones; its ten largest clones make up roughly 2%. Study-level results: A later analysis reportedly found fewer N-insertions in an Asian-associated ancestry cluster than the approximately 660-donor mean.

Trimming stripped 6 bases from V and 6 bases from J, with 12 bases between. Germline V gene data show CDR1 as SNHLY and CDR2 as FYNNEI. The CDR3 length is 13 residues. In the case of this clone: The antigen is undetermined.

The V gene is TRBV2, the J gene TRBJ1-5; TRBD1 is a possible D gene (6 bases). Sequenced material: PBMCs. This receptor was obtained from a woman aged 60-75 years in good health and CMV-seronegative. CDR3: CASRGGGSQPQHF. CDR3 coding DNA: TGTGCCAGCAGAGGGGGGGGCAGTCAGCCCCAGCATTTT.